This T cell receptor beta chain was profiled in a study of human T cells and chemical hapten exposure. Study background: DPC at 2% was the sensitizing agent, placed on approximately 2 cm by approximately 2 cm of upper inner arm skin.

As regards this clonotype: One end of the junction is discordant with germline, which a read error may explain.

Original methodology: Ranging from roughly 23,224 to 700,000, TCR counts per sample had a median value of approximately 97,000. TCRdb redid the calling of the RACE reads with MiXCR, one entry per CDR3 protein. The V and J calls, along with clone size, are taken from TCRdb and not from the paper's own processing. The top ten hold about 1.6% of the sample, which has approximately 91,000 distinct CDR3 sequences, approximately 10% seen once. The CDR3 extends over 14 amino acids. Germline V lookup: CDR1 MNHEY, CDR2 SVGEGT. Noted time point: patch test 2, 6 weeks after DPC sensitization. The treatment is: therapeutic diphenylcyclopropenone sensitization with weekly scalp DPC. Only after blood had been drawn was each patch test applied. Before extraction, the whole blood was not fractionated, and total RNA was taken from it.

The specimen comprised whole blood, sampled in connection with sensitization to the hapten diphenylcyclopropenone (DPC). The rearrangement links TRBV6-2 or TRBV6-3 to TRBJ1-5, with D perhaps TRBD1 (6 bases). The TCR comes from a young man with alopecia areata. Some clones in this sample may be carry-over from other donors' samples. DNA for the CDR3: TGTCCCAGCAGTTGGGGACAAAGCAATCAGCCCCAGCATTTT. Translated, it gives CPSSWGQSNQPQHF.